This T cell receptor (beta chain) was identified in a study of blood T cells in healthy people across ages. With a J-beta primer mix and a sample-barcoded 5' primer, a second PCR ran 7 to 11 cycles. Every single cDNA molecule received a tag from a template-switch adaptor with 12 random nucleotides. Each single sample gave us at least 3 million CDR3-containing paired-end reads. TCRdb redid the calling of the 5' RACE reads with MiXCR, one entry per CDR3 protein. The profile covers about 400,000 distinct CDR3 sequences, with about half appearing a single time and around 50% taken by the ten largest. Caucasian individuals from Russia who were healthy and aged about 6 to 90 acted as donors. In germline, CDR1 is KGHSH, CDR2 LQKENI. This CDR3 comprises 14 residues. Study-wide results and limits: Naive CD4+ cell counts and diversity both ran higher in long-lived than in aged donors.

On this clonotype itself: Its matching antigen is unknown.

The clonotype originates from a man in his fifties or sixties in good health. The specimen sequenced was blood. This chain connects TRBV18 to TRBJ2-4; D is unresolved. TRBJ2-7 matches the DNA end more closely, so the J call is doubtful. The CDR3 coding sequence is TGTGCCAGCTCACCATCGGACGTCTCCTACGAGCAGTACTTC. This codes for CASSPSDVSYEQYF.